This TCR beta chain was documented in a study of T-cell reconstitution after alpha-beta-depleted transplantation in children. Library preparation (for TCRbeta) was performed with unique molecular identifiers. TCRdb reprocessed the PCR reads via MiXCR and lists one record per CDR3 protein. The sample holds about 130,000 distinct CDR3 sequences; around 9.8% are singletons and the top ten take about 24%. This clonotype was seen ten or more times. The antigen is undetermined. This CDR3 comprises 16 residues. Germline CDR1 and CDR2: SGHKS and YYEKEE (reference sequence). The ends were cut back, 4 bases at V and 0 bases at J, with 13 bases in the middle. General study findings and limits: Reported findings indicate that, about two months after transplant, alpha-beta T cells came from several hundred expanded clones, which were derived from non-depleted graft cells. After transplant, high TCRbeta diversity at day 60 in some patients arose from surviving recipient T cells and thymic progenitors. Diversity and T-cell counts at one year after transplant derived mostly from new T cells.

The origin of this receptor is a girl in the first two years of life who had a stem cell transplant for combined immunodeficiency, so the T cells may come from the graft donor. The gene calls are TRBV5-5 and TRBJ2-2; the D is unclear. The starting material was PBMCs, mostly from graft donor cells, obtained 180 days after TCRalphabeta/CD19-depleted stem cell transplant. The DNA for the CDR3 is TGTGCCAGCAGCGCTACACCGGGCACGAACACCGGGGAGCTGTTTTTT. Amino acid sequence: CASSATPGTNTGELFF.